This TCR beta chain derives from a study of cytomegalovirus exposure and HLA in healthy donors. General observations from the study: Data from an earlier analysis indicated that most TCR beta V segments were productive either about 90% or about 30% of the time. Around 160 TCR beta chains were listed as cytomegalovirus-associated.

Likely unrecorded immune exposures existed in these nominally healthy donors. The PCR used 60 Vbeta and 13 Jbeta primers. Method: immunoSEQ multiplex PCR; TCRdb's copy keeps in-frame clones and lacks some. The sample consists of some 88,000 clones, under 80% of them appearing once. The CDR3 is 14 amino acids. The V gene lost 1 base and the J gene lost 8 bases, with 11 bases spanning the gap. The germline gives CDR1 SNHLY, CDR2 FYNNEI. This clone was seen just once. Antigen: not known. Sequenced input: PBMCs. V gene TRBV2 combines with J gene TRBJ1-4, with D possibly matching TRBD1 (5 bases). The clonotype was recovered from a woman aged 25-40 years in good health and CMV-seronegative. CDR3 sequence: CASSEDGRVEKLFF. Written as DNA, the CDR3 is TGTGCCAGCAGTGAAGATGGCAGGGTGGAAAAACTGTTTTTT.